Presented here are 32 T cell receptor beta chains from one specimen sequenced in a study of identical twins. TCRdb reprocessed the 5' RACE reads with MiXCR, giving one entry per CDR3 protein. The sample has 1.5 million to 2 million distinct CDR3 sequences, less than 35% seen once. The specimen sequenced was cord blood. These receptors were taken from a newborn girl in good health.

The sample holds a few counts of this clonotype. The V and J genes are TRBV29-1 and TRBJ2-7; 8 bases align to TRBD1. CDR1 and CDR2 from the germline V gene are SQVTM and ANQGSEA. The V and J ends lost 6 bases and 4 bases, in that order; junction bases with no gene match: 5. CDR3 size: 12 residues. This CDR3 reads CSVGQGLYEQYF. The DNA of the CDR3 is TGCAGCGTCGGACAGGGTTTGTACGAGCAGTACTTC.

V is TRBV25-1 and J is TRBJ2-3, with D maybe TRBD2 (6 bases). This CDR3 has 15 residues. Germline-derived CDR1 and CDR2 are MGHDK and SYGVNS. The V end was cut by 8 bases, the J end by 0 bases, with 15 bases between. As DNA, the CDR3 is TGTGCCAGCGGTGGAGGGCCCTCTAGCACAGATACGCAGTATTTT. Its protein is CASGGGPSSTDTQYF.

This clonotype was observed a few times. V usage is TRBV5-1 and J usage is TRBJ2-7; the match to TRBD1 covers 7 bases. With V trimmed by 0 bases and J by 3 bases, 6 bases remained unmatched. The germline CDR1 and CDR2 sequences are SGHRS and YFSETQ. The CDR3 loop spans 15 amino acids. CDR3 sequence: CASSLEGGTYYEQYF. The CDR3 DNA sequence: TGCGCCAGCAGCTTGGAAGGGGGCACCTACTACGAGCAGTACTTC.

As regards this clonotype: The junction does not match germline at one end; this may be a read error. CDR3 nucleotide sequence: TGTGCCACCAGCAGTAAGAGGAACTCCTACGGGCAGTACTTC. Protein: CATSSKRNSYGQYF. The J gene is TRBJ2-7, the V gene TRBV15; no reliable D call. The CDR3 runs to 14 residues. CDR1 LNHNV and CDR2 YYDKDF come from the germline V gene (reference sequence).

As DNA, the CDR3 is TGTGCCAGCAGCAAAGCCCTGGGACAGACGAACACTGAAGCTTTCTTT. Translating gives CASSKALGQTNTEAFF. V is TRBV21-1 and J is TRBJ1-1; TRBD1 is taken as the D call from the table, unchecked against the DNA. TRBV21-1 is marked as a pseudogene. The CDR3 totals 16 residues.

This chain connects TRBV10-2 to TRBJ2-1; 10 bases align to TRBD2. The V gene end was trimmed by 2 bases and the J gene end by 4 bases; junction bases not matched to a gene: 8. Germline V gives CDR1 WSHSY, CDR2 SAAADI. The CDR3 consists of 17 residues. The CDR3: CASSELAGAAAYNEQFF. The CDR3 DNA sequence: TGCGCCAGCAGTGAGCTAGCGGGAGCCGCGGCGTACAATGAGCAGTTCTTC.

This clonotype has only a few counts. V is TRBV5-1 and J is TRBJ1-4; tentatively, D is TRBD1 (5 bases). Germline lookup yields CDR1 SGHRS and CDR2 YFSETQ. The V and J ends lost 5 bases and 8 bases respectively, with 19 bases between them. The length of the CDR3 is 15 residues. CDR3 coding DNA: TGCGCCAGCAGTCCTACCGGGACGCTAGGGGAAAAACTGTTTTTT. Protein sequence: CASSPTGTLGEKLFF.

The chain links TRBV27 to TRBJ1-4; the match to TRBD1 covers 7 bases. The V gene end was trimmed by 5 bases and the J gene end by 8 bases; junction bases not matched to a gene: 14. CDR1 and CDR2 from the germline V gene are MNHEY and SMNVEV (reference sequence). The CDR3 consists of 16 residues. The CDR3 spells CASSPQPGRGPEKLFF. CDR3 DNA: TGTGCCAGCAGTCCCCAACCGGGAAGGGGGCCGGAAAAACTGTTTTTT.

This clonotype was found a few times. The chain has TRBV20-1 and TRBJ2-7; tentative D call: TRBD1 (5 bases). The CDR3 totals 12 residues. CDR1 is DFQATT, CDR2 SNEGSKA, per germline (reference sequence). Trimming cost V 8 bases and J 10 bases, with 21 bases left between them. CDR3 nucleotide sequence: TGCAGTCCGCTATGGGCCCACAGGCCTCAGTACTTC. Translating gives CSPLWAHRPQYF.

With respect to this clonotype: An end of the junction does not agree with germline; a read error may underlie this. The J gene is TRBJ2-1, the V gene TRBV9; the match to TRBD2 covers 7 bases. This CDR3 comprises 15 residues. Germline V CDR1 and CDR2: SGDLS, YYNGEE. The CDR3 is CARSVASGAYNEQFF. The DNA for the CDR3 is TGTGCCAGAAGCGTAGCCAGCGGGGCGTACAATGAGCAGTTCTTC.

The CDR3 reads CASSLVRLAGGRPYNEQYF. CDR3 bases: TGTGCCAGCAGCTTAGTCCGACTAGCGGGGGGGCGACCCTACAATGAGCAGTACTTC. This chain links TRBV7-9 with TRBJ2-7, with 14 bases identical to TRBD2. Germline lookup yields CDR1 SEHNR and CDR2 FQNEAQ (reference sequence). The ends lost 1 base at V and 7 bases at J; junction bases unmatched: 15. This CDR3 region has 19 residues. Using reference TRBV7-9 and TRBJ2-7 for the parts outside the CDR3, the full variable domain is DTGVSQNPRHKITKRGQNVTFRCDPISEHNRLYWYRQTLGQGPEFLTYFQNEAQLEKSRLLSDRFSAERPKGSFSTLEIQRTEQGDSAMYLCASSLVRLAGGRPYNEQYFGPGTRLTVT.

The chain has TRBV20-1 and TRBJ2-7, with a tentative D call TRBD2 (5 bases). Germline V gene data show CDR1 as DFQATT and CDR2 as SNEGSKA (reference sequence). The V end lost 4 bases, the J end lost 3 bases, and 16 bases lay between the germline ends. The CDR3 covers 14 residues. CDR3 loop: CSATHPGKDYEQYF. The CDR3, as DNA: TGCAGTGCTACCCATCCGGGGAAGGACTACGAGCAGTACTTC.

The rearrangement uses TRBV19 and TRBJ2-5; 7 positions match TRBD1. Germline lookup yields CDR1 LNHDA and CDR2 SQIVND (reference sequence). V was clipped by 7 bases and J by 11 bases; unmatched bases: 10. This CDR3 comprises 12 residues. The CDR3 DNA reads as TGTGCCAGTACGACAGGGCCCAATGAGCAGTACTTC. Translation: CASTTGPNEQYF.

CDR3 in amino acids: CASSQEGSAGVGYEQFF. DNA of the CDR3: TGTGCCAGCAGCCAAGAGGGCTCAGCGGGAGTTGGCTATGAGCAGTTCTTC. The chain has TRBV14 and TRBJ2-1; 8 bases match TRBD2. Trimming removed 0 bases from V and 8 bases from J; junction bases left unmatched: 12. The CDR3 loop spans 17 amino acids. Germline V gene data show CDR1 as SGHDN and CDR2 as FVKESK.

This clonotype was detected a few times. The gene calls are TRBV3-1 and TRBJ2-1; TRBD2 matches 7 bases. The last part of the DNA fits TRBJ2-7 better; the J call may be wrong. Per germline, CDR1 LGHDT and CDR2 YNNKEL (reference sequence). The CDR3 is made up of 14 amino acids. The CDR3 spells CASSQDTSDNEQYF. The CDR3 nucleotides are TGTGCCAGCAGCCAAGATACTAGCGACAATGAGCAGTACTTC.

This chain connects TRBV28 to TRBJ2-7; 12 bases fit TRBD1. The junction had 12 bases not matched to a gene; V was cut back by 7 bases and J by 5 bases. The CDR3 is made up of 16 amino acids. Per the germline V gene, CDR1 is MDHEN and CDR2 is SYDVKM. The CDR3: CASKQFGGQGADEQYF. Written as DNA, the CDR3 is TGTGCCAGCAAACAATTTGGGGGACAGGGGGCCGACGAGCAGTACTTC. The full variable domain, completed using reference TRBV28 and TRBJ2-7, is DVKVTQSSRYLVKRTGEKVFLECVQDMDHENMFWYRQDPGLGLRLIYFSYDVKMKEKGDIPEGYSVSREKKERFSLILESASTNQTSMYLCASKQFGGQGADEQYFGPGTRLTVT.

The chain combines TRBV28 with TRBJ2-3, with 7 bases that match TRBD1. The V and J ends lost 5 bases and 2 bases, in that order; junction bases with no gene match: 16. CDR1 and CDR2 (germline): MDHEN, SYDVKM. The CDR3 spans 18 residues. CDR3 residues: CASSPRMYQDRYTDTQYF. In nucleotides, the CDR3 is TGTGCCAGCAGTCCACGCATGTACCAGGACAGGTACACAGATACGCAGTATTTT.

This clonotype was counted only a few times. This chain uses TRBV3-1 with TRBJ2-3, with D tentatively TRBD2 (7 bases). Germline V gives CDR1 LGHDT, CDR2 YNNKEL (reference sequence). CDR3 size: 18 residues. V was shortened by 0 bases and J by 4 bases, with 20 bases between the two germline ends. CDR3 region: CASSQEGGSGMFSDTQYF. Here the CDR3 DNA reads TGTGCCAGCAGCCAAGAGGGGGGCAGCGGGATGTTTTCAGATACGCAGTATTTT.

This clonotype was seen repeatedly, ten times or more. The chain couples TRBV10-3 to TRBJ1-2, with no clear D. Germline V lookup: CDR1 ENHRY, CDR2 SYGVKD. V was cut by 10 bases and J by 0 bases, with 15 bases left in between. The CDR3 is 14 amino acids. CDR3 nucleotide sequence: TGTGCCACCCGACCCCCGACGGCTAACTATGGCTACACCTTC. This gives the protein CATRPPTANYGYTF.

The chain employs TRBV27 and TRBJ2-5; D may be TRBD1 (6 bases). The J call is in doubt because the DNA end fits TRBJ2-7 better. This CDR3 is built from 11 residues. The germline gives CDR1 MNHEY, CDR2 SMNVEV (reference sequence). The CDR3 here is CATTGFYEQYF. The CDR3 region has the DNA TGTGCCACTACAGGGTTCTACGAGCAGTACTTC.

This clonotype has more than one count but fewer than ten. This chain uses TRBV4-2 with TRBJ2-2, with 8 bases lining up with TRBD1. Germline-derived CDR1 and CDR2 are LGHNA and YNFKEQ. This CDR3 is built from 17 residues. The trim removed 1 base at V and 1 base at J, leaving 5 bases unmatched. CDR3 DNA: TGTGCCAGCAGCCAAGGAGGACAGGGCCTGAACACCGGGGAGCTGTTTTTT. Translation gives CASSQGGQGLNTGELFF.

The CDR3 here is CASSYSRGRGYTF. The CDR3 DNA sequence: TGTGCCAGCAGTTACTCGCGGGGTCGCGGCTACACCTTC. V and J are TRBV6-5 and TRBJ1-2; D ambiguous. V was clipped by 0 bases and J by 8 bases, with 10 bases between them. The germline V gene encodes CDR1 MNHEY and CDR2 SVGAGI. The CDR3 is 13 amino acids.

This clonotype came up a few times. CDR3 nucleotide sequence: TGTGCCAGCAACAGGGGGGCATATGGCTACACCTTC. This encodes CASNRGAYGYTF. This chain connects TRBV6-6 to TRBJ1-2; 8 bases line up with TRBD1. The CDR3 runs 12 residues. Germline V gene lookup returns CDR1 MNHNY and CDR2 SVGAGI (reference sequence). V trimming: 7 bases; J trimming: 5 bases; junction bases outside the gene matches: 3.

This clonotype was recorded a few times. V usage is TRBV20-1 and J usage is TRBJ2-1; 13 bases map to TRBD2. The germline V gene has CDR1 DFQATT and CDR2 SNEGSKA (reference sequence). CDR3 length: 14 residues. J was trimmed by 8 bases and V by 2 bases; bases with no gene match: 3. The CDR3 region has the DNA TGCAGTGCTAGAACTAGCGGGGGGGATGATGAGCAGTTCTTC. This codes for CSARTSGGDDEQFF.

The rearrangement links TRBV20-1 to TRBJ2-3; 13 bases match TRBD2. The CDR3 loop spans 16 amino acids. Germline-derived CDR1 and CDR2 are DFQATT and SNEGSKA (reference sequence). After removal of 6 bases from V and 1 base from J, the junction contained 7 bases not matched to a gene. CDR3 nucleotides: TGCAGTGCGCGGACTAGCGGGAGAGTGGGCACAGATACGCAGTATTTT. It is translated as CSARTSGRVGTDTQYF.

This clonotype turned up a few times. J is TRBJ2-1 and V is TRBV6-2 or TRBV6-3; TRBD2 agrees at 7 bases. V shed 6 bases and J 7 bases; nucleotides not matched to a gene: 3. Germline V gene data show CDR1 as MNHEY and CDR2 as SVGEGT. This CDR3 has 12 amino acids. The CDR3 loop is CASRPLANEQFF. In nucleotides, the CDR3 is TGTGCCAGCAGGCCACTAGCGAATGAGCAGTTCTTC.

The gene calls are TRBV9 and TRBJ2-7; 8 bases align to TRBD2. CDR3 length: 16 amino acids. Germline loops: CDR1 SGDLS, CDR2 YYNGEE. The ends lost 2 bases at V and 2 bases at J; junction bases unmatched: 9. Written as DNA, the CDR3 is TGTGCCAGCAGCGTCGGCCCGGGACTAGTAACCTACGAGCAGTACTTC. Translation: CASSVGPGLVTYEQYF.

The chain links TRBV28 to TRBJ2-1, with D possibly being TRBD1 (5 bases). The DNA matches TRBJ2-7 better at its end, which makes the J call doubtful. Germline CDR1 reads MDHEN; CDR2 reads SYDVKM. CDR3 length equals 14 residues. CDR3 in DNA: TGTGCCAGCAGTTTAGGGGCTAGAAAGAATGAGCAGTACTTC. Translated: CASSLGARKNEQYF.

The V call is TRBV20-1, the J call TRBJ2-1; D remains unclear. This CDR3 is built from 16 residues. V gave up 0 bases and J gave up 10 bases, with 22 bases separating them. Germline V gene sequence: CDR1 DFQATT, CDR2 SNEGSKA (reference sequence). Here the CDR3 reads CSARDPAVSPSYEQFF. The CDR3 DNA sequence: TGCAGTGCTAGAGATCCGGCAGTCTCCCCCTCCTACGAGCAGTTCTTC.

V gene TRBV4-1 combines with J gene TRBJ2-7, with 14 bases aligning to TRBD2. V shed 3 bases and J 7 bases; nucleotides not matched to a gene: 8. This CDR3 is built from 16 residues. Germline V CDR1 and CDR2: MGHRA, YSYEKL. The CDR3 here is CASSQRLAGGLNEQYF. CDR3 in DNA: TGCGCCAGCAGCCAGAGACTAGCGGGGGGGCTAAATGAGCAGTACTTC.

This clonotype has just a few counts. CDR3 protein: CASSLVGQGFTDTQYF. The CDR3 nucleotides are TGTGCCAGCAGCTTAGTGGGACAGGGATTCACAGATACGCAGTATTTT. This rearrangement joins TRBV7-2 to TRBJ2-3; the match to TRBD1 covers 9 bases. Germline V gives CDR1 SGHTA, CDR2 FQGNSA. J was trimmed by 2 bases and V by 1 base; bases with no gene match: 4. CDR3 length: 16 amino acids.

In this sample, this clonotype turned up a few times. Written as DNA, the CDR3 is TGCAGTGCTAGAAATCAAAGACTAGCGGGGGGTAGTTACAATGAGCAGTTCTTC. This codes for CSARNQRLAGGSYNEQFF. The rearrangement uses TRBV20-1 and TRBJ2-1; 13 nucleotides agree with TRBD2. After removal of 2 bases from V and 4 bases from J, the junction contained 11 bases not matched to a gene. Germline loops: CDR1 DFQATT, CDR2 SNEGSKA (reference sequence). The CDR3 contains 18 residues.